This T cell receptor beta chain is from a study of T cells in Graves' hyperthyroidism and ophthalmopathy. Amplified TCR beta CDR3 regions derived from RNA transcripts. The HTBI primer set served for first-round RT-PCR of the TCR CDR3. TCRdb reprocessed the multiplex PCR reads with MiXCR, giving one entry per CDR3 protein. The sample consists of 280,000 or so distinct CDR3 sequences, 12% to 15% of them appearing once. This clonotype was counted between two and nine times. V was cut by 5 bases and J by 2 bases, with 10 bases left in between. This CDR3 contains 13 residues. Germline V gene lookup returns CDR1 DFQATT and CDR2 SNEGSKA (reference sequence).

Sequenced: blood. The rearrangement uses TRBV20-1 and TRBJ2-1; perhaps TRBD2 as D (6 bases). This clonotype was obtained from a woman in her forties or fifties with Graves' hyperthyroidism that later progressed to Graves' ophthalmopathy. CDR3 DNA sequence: TGCAGTGCTGGGACTGGGCCCTACAATGAGCAGTTCTTC. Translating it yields CSAGTGPYNEQFF.